This T cell receptor (beta chain) emerged from a study of T cell clones after liver transplantation. Background on the study: Post-transplant blood was tracked for graft-donor-reactive T cell clones identified in a pre-transplant mixed lymphocyte reaction. Three of eight recipients were HCV-positive; others had non-autoimmune, non-viral indications.

Germline V lookup: CDR1 MNHNY, CDR2 SVGAGI (reference sequence). The CDR3 sequence is 15 residues long. The V segment lost 1 base and the J segment 5 bases; nucleotides outside the gene matches: 5. The method was immunoSEQ multiplex PCR; TCRdb's version includes in-frame clones alone and lacks a portion of them. Among 90,000 to 120,000 clones listed, 82% were seen once. Study outcomes and limitations: These preliminary findings come from unstandardized post-transplant sampling times.

Concerning this clone: Its antigen is unknown.

The chain employs TRBV6-6 and TRBJ2-1; 7 bases are a match to TRBD2. Sequenced material: CD4+ T cells from blood, taken before liver transplant. The sequence was collected from a human donor who received a liver transplant. The CDR3 protein is CASSYWRGSDNEQFF. CDR3 DNA: TGTGCCAGCAGTTACTGGCGGGGGAGCGACAATGAGCAGTTCTTC.